The rows below give T cell receptor beta chains drawn from one sample of a study of T cells after yellow fever vaccination. TCRdb processed the 5' RACE reads anew with MiXCR; each CDR3 protein has one entry. The sample gives 300,000 or so distinct CDR3 sequences, roughly 8.7% of which show up once; around 3.4% is in the top ten. The sample consisted of CD4+ T cells sorted from PBMCs, taken 5 days after the yellow fever booster vaccination. All receptors derive from a man between 18 and 29 years old who received the YFV17D yellow fever vaccine. The CDR3 runs from the conserved cysteine through the conserved F or W. The order of the fields is clone size, V gene, J gene, D gene, CDR3 protein, CDR3 DNA. A D gene is named only where the DNA matches it firmly. Clone size, where shown, is once, few, many, or a class for clones that have expanded.

abundance: few; v_gene: TRBV19; j_gene: TRBJ1-1; d_gene: .; CDR3aa: CASRPWEGSQRIEAFF; CDR3nt: TGTGCCAGTAGGCCATGGGAGGGGTCCCAACGGATTGAAGCTTTCTTT
abundance: many; v_gene: TRBV7-9; j_gene: TRBJ2-1; d_gene: .; CDR3aa: CASSPEFF; CDR3nt: TGTGCCAGCAGCCCGGAGTTCTTC
abundance: .; v_gene: TRBV20-1; j_gene: TRBJ2-3; d_gene: .; CDR3aa: CSRGSGTDTQYF; CDR3nt: TGCAGTCGGGGGTCAGGCACAGATACGCAGTATTTT
abundance: few; v_gene: TRBV20-1; j_gene: TRBJ1-2; d_gene: .; CDR3aa: CSARDYHDYGYTF; CDR3nt: TGCAGTGCTCGGGACTACCACGACTATGGCTACACCTTC
abundance: .; v_gene: TRBV20-1; j_gene: TRBJ2-5; d_gene: TRBD2; CDR3aa: CSARDLAVQETQYF; CDR3nt: TGCAGTGCTAGAGACCTAGCGGTCCAAGAGACCCAGTACTTC
abundance: few; v_gene: TRBV19; j_gene: TRBJ2-2; d_gene: .; CDR3aa: CASSMPGRLAGELFF; CDR3nt: TGTGCCAGTAGTATGCCGGGCCGCCTCGCCGGGGAGCTGTTTTTT
abundance: .; v_gene: TRBV12-3/TRBV12-4; j_gene: TRBJ2-3; d_gene: .; CDR3aa: CASSLEHSSTDTQYF; CDR3nt: TGTGCCAGCAGTTTAGAACATTCCTCCACAGATACGCAGTATTTT
abundance: .; v_gene: TRBV30; j_gene: TRBJ2-1; d_gene: TRBD2; CDR3aa: CAWSETSGGTYNEQFF; CDR3nt: TGTGCCTGGAGTGAGACTAGCGGGGGGACCTACAATGAGCAGTTCTTC
abundance: .; v_gene: TRBV20-1; j_gene: TRBJ1-2; d_gene: .; CDR3aa: CSARLAGELGYTF; CDR3nt: TGCAGTGCTAGACTGGCAGGGGAGTTAGGCTACACCTTC
abundance: .; v_gene: TRBV5-1; j_gene: TRBJ2-5; d_gene: TRBD2; CDR3aa: CASSPGLAGGGETQYF; CDR3nt: TGCGCCAGCAGCCCCGGACTAGCGGGGGGTGGAGAGACCCAGTACTTC
abundance: many; v_gene: TRBV5-1; j_gene: TRBJ1-4; d_gene: .; CDR3aa: CASSLENEKLFF; CDR3nt: TGCGCCAGCAGCTTGGAGAATGAAAAACTGTTTTTT
abundance: few; v_gene: TRBV2; j_gene: TRBJ1-5; d_gene: TRBD1; CDR3aa: CASMDRGFSSNQPQHF; CDR3nt: TGTGCCAGCATGGACAGGGGCTTTTCCAGCAATCAGCCCCAGCATTTT
abundance: few; v_gene: TRBV6-5; j_gene: TRBJ1-2; d_gene: TRBD1; CDR3aa: CASKRTGGDYGYTF; CDR3nt: TGTGCCAGCAAAAGGACAGGGGGAGACTATGGCTACACCTTC
abundance: .; v_gene: TRBV7-2; j_gene: TRBJ2-5; d_gene: .; CDR3aa: CASSLVGLNRETQYF; CDR3nt: TGTGCCAGCAGCTTAGTTGGCCTAAACCGGGAGACCCAGTACTTC
abundance: many; v_gene: TRBV4-2; j_gene: TRBJ1-1; d_gene: .; CDR3aa: CASSSRVTEAFF; CDR3nt: TGTGCCAGCAGCTCCAGGGTCACTGAAGCTTTCTTT
abundance: .; v_gene: TRBV7-2; j_gene: TRBJ2-1; d_gene: .; CDR3aa: CASSLVENYELFF; CDR3nt: TGTGCCAGCAGCTTAGTGGAGAACTATGAGCTGTTCTTC
abundance: .; v_gene: TRBV4-2; j_gene: TRBJ1-6; d_gene: .; CDR3aa: CASSQELYQGWHSPLHF; CDR3nt: TGTGCCAGCAGCCAAGAACTCTATCAGGGGTGGCATTCACCCCTCCACTTT
abundance: .; v_gene: TRBV3-1; j_gene: TRBJ1-6; d_gene: TRBD1; CDR3aa: CASSRGTGVRNSPLHF; CDR3nt: TGTGCCAGCAGCCGAGGGACAGGGGTGAGGAATTCACCCCTCCACTTT
abundance: .; v_gene: TRBV6-2/TRBV6-3; j_gene: TRBJ2-1; d_gene: .; CDR3aa: CASSYRVENEQFF; CDR3nt: TGTGCCAGCAGTTACCGGGTTGAAAATGAGCAGTTCTTC
abundance: .; v_gene: TRBV6-2/TRBV6-3; j_gene: TRBJ2-1; d_gene: .; CDR3aa: CASRTSGFLLNEQFF; CDR3nt: TGTGCCAGCAGGACTAGTGGATTTTTGCTCAATGAGCAGTTCTTC
abundance: few; v_gene: TRBV5-1; j_gene: TRBJ1-1; d_gene: .; CDR3aa: CASSFPGTLTEAFF; CDR3nt: TGCGCCAGCAGCTTCCCCGGGACCCTCACTGAAGCTTTCTTT
abundance: .; v_gene: TRBV6-5; j_gene: TRBJ2-3; d_gene: TRBD2; CDR3aa: CASSYSGLAGGPGTDTQYF; CDR3nt: TGTGCCAGCAGTTACTCGGGACTAGCGGGGGGGCCGGGCACAGATACGCAGTATTTT
abundance: few; v_gene: TRBV9; j_gene: TRBJ2-1; d_gene: TRBD2; CDR3aa: CASSGLAGGHNEQFF; CDR3nt: TGTGCCAGCAGCGGGTTAGCGGGGGGGCACAATGAGCAGTTCTTC
abundance: .; v_gene: TRBV28; j_gene: TRBJ1-2; d_gene: TRBD1; CDR3aa: CASSPLQTGGVYGYTF; CDR3nt: TGTGCCAGCAGTCCCCTCCAGACAGGGGGTGTGTATGGCTACACCTTC
abundance: .; v_gene: TRBV23-1; j_gene: TRBJ2-5; d_gene: TRBD1; CDR3aa: CASKKGTEQETQYF; CDR3nt: TGCGCCAGCAAGAAAGGGACAGAACAAGAGACCCAGTACTTC
abundance: .; v_gene: TRBV4-1; j_gene: TRBJ1-2; d_gene: .; CDR3aa: CASSLSTRDGSYTF; CDR3nt: TGCGCCAGCAGCCTCTCAACCCGGGACGGGAGCTACACCTTC